These 5 T cell receptor beta chains originate from one sample sequenced in a study of post-analysis software for immune sequencing data. The antigens these receptors bind are not known. Tagging with unique molecular identifiers was a feature of the TCR beta cDNA libraries. Via MiXCR, TCRdb re-called the PCR reads, giving one row per CDR3 protein. The repertoire includes about 620,000 distinct CDR3 sequences, 44% of them detected once, and about 1.5% sits in the top ten. General observations from the study: Controls had lower frequencies than patients of roughly five TRBV segments, which included TRBV5-6, TRBV5-1 and TRBV20-1.

Sequencing input: blood. These receptor sequences come from a girl aged 5-17 years with multiple sclerosis.

Only a few counts were recorded for this clonotype. The chain joins TRBV4-1 to TRBJ2-5; a weak D match, TRBD2 (5 bases). Germline V lookup: CDR1 MGHRA, CDR2 YSYEKL. Trimming took 0 bases from V and 7 from J, leaving 12 bases between them. This CDR3 has 14 amino acids. For the CDR3, the DNA is TGCGCCAGCAGCCAAGAATCAATAGGAGGGACCCAGTACTTC. Protein product: CASSQESIGGTQYF.

Only one count was recorded for this clonotype. V gene TRBV10-3 combines with J gene TRBJ1-1; D gene ambiguous. The germline V gene has CDR1 ENHRY and CDR2 SYGVKD. V shed 10 bases and J shed 6 bases, with 18 bases lying between them. CDR3 length: 13 amino acids. CDR3 sequence reads: CASRIQGLPEAFF. The CDR3 DNA reads as TGTGCCAGCCGGATACAAGGACTGCCTGAAGCTTTCTTT.

The chain carries TRBV3-1 and TRBJ2-1; 8 bases are a match to TRBD2. This CDR3 has 16 amino acids. V was clipped by 0 bases and J by 5 bases; unmatched bases: 6. The germline CDR1 and CDR2 sequences are LGHDT and YNNKEL (reference sequence). The CDR3 sequence: CASSQDLAGRDNEQFF. The CDR3 DNA is TGTGCCAGCAGCCAAGATCTAGCGGGTAGGGACAATGAGCAGTTCTTC.

This clonotype was seen more than once but under ten times. The CDR3 reads CASRRGTSGTYEQYF. CDR3 DNA: TGTGCCAGCAGACGAGGGACTAGCGGGACCTACGAGCAGTACTTC. The V and J genes are TRBV12-3 or TRBV12-4 and TRBJ2-5; TRBD2 agrees at 13 bases. The DNA end is a closer match to TRBJ2-7, so the J assignment may be wrong. The CDR3 loop spans 15 amino acids.

V gene TRBV7-3 combines with J gene TRBJ2-7, with 8 bases aligning to TRBD1. The V segment lost 2 bases and the J segment 3 bases; nucleotides outside the gene matches: 9. The V gene's germline CDR1 is SGHTA and CDR2 FQGTGA. The CDR3 consists of 16 residues. The CDR3 DNA sequence: TGTGCCAGCAGCTTAGGAGGGGACAGGCATGTCTACGAGCAGTACTTC. Translation gives CASSLGGDRHVYEQYF.